The present entry profiles one TCR beta chain with its context. Its antigen is still unknown. The data originate from a study of blood T cells in healthy people across ages. Trimming took 2 bases from V and 4 from J, leaving 8 bases between them. The CDR3 loop spans 13 amino acids. The V gene's germline CDR1 is GTSNPN and CDR2 SVGIG (reference sequence). Regarding the study as a whole: Long-lived donors carried more naive CD4+ cells and greater diversity than aged donors.

Next came a second PCR, run for roughly 6 to 11 cycles, which used a sample-barcoded 5' primer along with a J-beta primer mix. In TCRdb, the 5' RACE reads were re-called with MiXCR into one record per CDR3 protein. Of roughly 800,000 distinct CDR3 sequences in the sample, roughly 24% were seen once. A further study also used this sample, focusing on T cells of mothers and their children. That source notes: A few healthy Caucasian mothers and their six children were the donors. Mothers gave over 8 million TCR beta CDR3 reads each, and children 2.5 million to 3 million each.

Source material: blood. This TCR was recovered from a boy under 18 in good health. V is TRBV30 and J is TRBJ1-4; D gene uncertain. The CDR3 coding sequence is TGTGCCTGGAGTATCCAGATTAATGAAAAACTGTTTTTT. This translates into CAWSIQINEKLFF.